What follows are 3 T cell receptor beta chains derived from one specimen sequenced in a study of cytomegalovirus exposure and HLA in healthy donors. 13 Jbeta primers and 60 Vbeta primers were used for the PCR. Clones were sequenced by immunoSEQ multiplex PCR, and TCRdb holds only the in-frame ones, with some missing. Of some 89,000 clones in the sample, about 81% were seen once. Sample: PBMCs. Receptor source: a middle-aged woman in good health and CMV-seropositive.

The J gene is TRBJ2-1, the V gene TRBV11-3, with 8 bases that match TRBD1. The CDR3 is 17 residues long. The trim removed 6 bases at V and 0 bases at J, leaving 10 bases unmatched. Germline V gene lookup returns CDR1 SGHNT and CDR2 YENEEA. As DNA, the CDR3 is TGTGCCAGCAGAATCTCCAGGACAGGGAGCTCCTACAATGAGCAGTTCTTC. The encoded protein is CASRISRTGSSYNEQFF. Based on the CDR3 plus reference TRBV11-3 and TRBJ2-1, the full variable domain is EAGVVQSPRYKIIEKKQPVAFWCNPISGHNTLYWYLQNLGQGPELLIRYENEEAVDDSQLPKDRFSAERLKGVDSTLKIQPAELGDSAVYLCASRISRTGSSYNEQFFGPGTRLTVL.

V and J are TRBV7-3 and TRBJ2-1; 7 nucleotides align to TRBD2. The V gene's germline CDR1 is SGHTA and CDR2 FQGTGA. V gave up 4 bases and J gave up 8 bases; unmatched junction bases: 14. This CDR3 has 16 residues. CDR3 sequence: CASSSRLAGPLDEQFF. The CDR3 coding sequence is TGTGCCAGCAGCTCCAGACTAGCCGGCCCGTTGGATGAGCAGTTCTTC.

This clone was detected once. V and J are TRBV20-1 and TRBJ1-4; D not resolved. Germline values: CDR1 DFQATT, CDR2 SNEGSKA (reference sequence). The V gene lost 4 bases and the J gene lost 7 bases, with 7 bases spanning the gap. The CDR3 runs to 11 residues. Written as DNA, the CDR3 is TGCAGTGCTATAAGCGGTGAAAAACTGTTTTTT. As protein: CSAISGEKLFF.